Listed below are T cell receptor beta chains from one sample, sequenced in a study of memory CD4+ T cells and cytomegalovirus serostatus. Method: immunoSEQ multiplex PCR; TCRdb's copy keeps in-frame clones and lacks some. The sample records 55,000 to 65,000 clones, about 81% being singletons. Input material: memory CD4+ T cells from blood. The source of these receptors is an adult in good health and CMV-seronegative. Both conserved end residues are part of each CDR3. A D gene is named only where the DNA matches it firmly. The size of a clone is reported for some rows only, either as once, few or many, or as a class for expanded clones.

abundance,v_gene,j_gene,d_gene,CDR3nt,CDR3aa
NA,TRBV21-1,TRBJ2-1,NA,TGTGCCAGCAGCGCCCGGGGAACAGGGTCCAATGAGCAGTTCTTC,CASSARGTGSNEQFF
once,TRBV19,TRBJ1-1,NA,TGTGCCAGTATCCCGCCCCCCCCTCGGAGCACTGAAGCTTTCTTT,CASIPPPPRSTEAFF
NA,TRBV11-2,TRBJ2-5,NA,TGTGCCAGCAGTCTAGGGGGGAAAGGGGCAGGGGAGACCCAGTACTTC,CASSLGGKGAGETQYF
NA,TRBV6-6,TRBJ2-7,NA,TGTGCCAGCAGTCAACTTCCGGGACACAACTACGAGCAGTACTTC,CASSQLPGHNYEQYF
NA,TRBV5-1,TRBJ1-1,NA,TGCGCCAGCAGCTTGGCCGGGACACCAATGAACACTGAAGCTTTCTTT,CASSLAGTPMNTEAFF
NA,TRBV5-5,TRBJ2-7,NA,TGTGCCAGCAGCTCCGGGGGCTACGAGCAGTACTTC,CASSSGGYEQYF
NA,TRBV7-2,TRBJ2-3,NA,TGTGCCAGCAGCTCCGGACTCAGAGGGGTTAGCACAGATACGCAGTATTTT,CASSSGLRGVSTDTQYF
NA,TRBV6-6,TRBJ1-2,NA,TGTGCCAGCAGTACTCCCGGGACAATAAGAGGCTACACCTTC,CASSTPGTIRGYTF
NA,TRBV5-4,TRBJ2-5,TRBD2,TGTGCCAGCAGCCGCGGGGGGGGAAAAGAGACCCAGTACTTC,CASSRGGGKETQYF
NA,TRBV13,TRBJ2-6,NA,TGTGCCAGCAGCTTATTTTCTGGGTTTGGGGCCAACGTCCTGACTTTC,CASSLFSGFGANVLTF
few,TRBV7-9,TRBJ2-3,TRBD2,TGTGCCAGCAGCTCCTTCGAACGGGGGGCAGATACGCAGTATTTT,CASSSFERGADTQYF
NA,TRBV30,TRBJ1-3,NA,TGTGCCTGGAGCCCTGGTCGTAGCTCTGGAAACACCATATATTTT,CAWSPGRSSGNTIYF
NA,TRBV6-1,TRBJ1-4,NA,TGTGCCAGCAGTGACGCCAGGGAGGGTGAAAAACTGTTTTTT,CASSDAREGEKLFF
NA,TRBV6-5,TRBJ1-2,NA,TGTGCCAGCAGTCCAGGGGCTGGCTACACCTTC,CASSPGAGYTF
NA,TRBV5-6,TRBJ2-5,TRBD1,TGTGCCAGCAGCCAGGACAGGACGGAGACCCAGTACTTC,CASSQDRTETQYF
NA,TRBV2,TRBJ1-3,NA,TGTGCCAGCAGGGAACTAGGGACGGAAAGAAACACCATATATTTT,CASRELGTERNTIYF
once,TRBV5-4,TRBJ2-7,TRBD2,TGTGCCAGCAGCTTGCACAGGGAACGGGGGGGCGAGAAGTACGAGCAGTACTTC,CASSLHRERGGEKYEQYF
few,TRBV7-3,TRBJ1-1,NA,TGTGCCAGCAGACGGGGGGGTCAGAACACTGAAGCTTTCTTT,CASRRGGQNTEAFF
NA,TRBV6-6,TRBJ1-4,TRBD1,TGTGCCAGCCGACAGGGATGGGAAAAACTGTTTTTT,CASRQGWEKLFF
NA,TRBV2,TRBJ1-5,TRBD1,TGTGCCAGTACGGGGACAGGGCTTGGACAGCCCCAGCATTTT,CASTGTGLGQPQHF
NA,TRBV18,TRBJ2-2,NA,TGTGCCAGCTCACCGACCGGGACAACCCTAAACACCGGGGAGCTGTTTTTT,CASSPTGTTLNTGELFF
NA,TRBV6-5,TRBJ2-7,NA,TGTGCCAGCAGTTACGTTCAGGGAAGCTCCTACGAGCAGTACTTC,CASSYVQGSSYEQYF
NA,TRBV14,TRBJ1-1,NA,TGTGCCAGCAGAGAGACCGGCGGGAACACTGAAGCTTTCTTT,CASRETGGNTEAFF
NA,TRBV18,TRBJ1-2,NA,TGTGCCAGCTCACCCTCGGATTCGGCTTTCACCTTC,CASSPSDSAFTF
NA,TRBV7-9,TRBJ2-3,NA,TGTGCCAGCAGCCGACCCAACACAGATACGCAGTATTTT,CASSRPNTDTQYF
NA,TRBV7-3,TRBJ2-3,NA,TGTGCCAGCAGCCCCGGGACTCGTGATACGCAGTATTTT,CASSPGTRDTQYF
NA,TRBV28,TRBJ2-1,NA,TGTGCCAGCAGTTTCGGGGGAAACTACAATGAGCAGTTCTTC,CASSFGGNYNEQFF
NA,TRBV7-2,TRBJ1-5,TRBD1,TGTGCCAGCAGTTCCTCCGGGACAGGGTTACAGCCCCAGCATTTT,CASSSSGTGLQPQHF
medium-sized,TRBV7-8,TRBJ1-1,NA,TGTGCCAGCAGCTTTCCAGGGAGGAACACTGAAGCTTTCTTT,CASSFPGRNTEAFF
NA,TRBV6-1,TRBJ2-7,NA,TGTGCCGTTCGGGACACCTCCTACGAGCAGTACTTC,CAVRDTSYEQYF
NA,TRBV28,TRBJ2-5,TRBD2,TGTGCCAGCACCCCTAGATCCTGGCGCGGGGGGGGCCAAGAGACCCAGTACTTC,CASTPRSWRGGGQETQYF
NA,TRBV6-1,TRBJ2-1,NA,TGTGCCAGCAATCAGGGGGGGACGATCTACAATGAGCAGTTCTTC,CASNQGGTIYNEQFF
NA,TRBV6-1,TRBJ2-1,TRBD2,TGTGCCAGCAGTGCTATAGCGGGGCGGACCTACAATGAGCAGTTCTTC,CASSAIAGRTYNEQFF
NA,TRBV27,TRBJ2-7,TRBD1,TGTGCCAGCAGTCCTGACAGGGGACCCTACGAGCAGTACTTC,CASSPDRGPYEQYF
NA,TRBV6-1,TRBJ1-6,NA,TGTGCCAGCATTGGATCCTCCCCACCCCTCCACTTT,CASIGSSPPLHF
NA,TRBV5-1,TRBJ1-6,NA,TGCGCCAGCAGCTCGGAGGAGGGGTATAATTCACCCCTCCACTTT,CASSSEEGYNSPLHF
NA,TRBV28,TRBJ1-2,NA,TGTGCCAGCAGTACCGGACATACTAACTATGGCTACACCTTC,CASSTGHTNYGYTF
few,TRBV4-3,TRBJ1-5,NA,TGCGCCAGCAGCCAAGATGTGGGGGGCCTCGGTCAGCCCCAGCATTTT,CASSQDVGGLGQPQHF
few,TRBV2,TRBJ2-3,TRBD2,TGTGCCAGCAACCGACTAGCGGGGGGCACAGATACGCAGTATTTT,CASNRLAGGTDTQYF
NA,TRBV19,TRBJ1-4,NA,TGTGCCAGTAAGGAATCGGTCAAGGAAAAACTGTTTTTT,CASKESVKEKLFF
NA,TRBV10-3,TRBJ2-6,NA,TGTGCCATCAATGGCGGGGCCAACGTCCTGACTTTC,CAINGGANVLTF
NA,TRBV28,TRBJ1-2,NA,TGTGCCAGCAGCCAACAGACGGGTGGCTACACCTTC,CASSQQTGGYTF
few,TRBV10-3,TRBJ2-3,NA,TGTGCCATCAGGTCGCCGCGCACAGATACGCAGTATTTT,CAIRSPRTDTQYF
NA,TRBV4-1,TRBJ1-2,NA,TGCGCCAGCAGCCATGGGGGATTCCATAACTATGGCTACACCTTC,CASSHGGFHNYGYTF
NA,TRBV6-1,TRBJ2-7,NA,TGTGCCAGCAGTGGGGCCTACGAGCAGTACTTC,CASSGAYEQYF
few,TRBV7-2,TRBJ2-2,NA,TGTGCCAGCAGCTTACTGCCCGGGGGCGCGGCCGGGGAGCTGTTTTTT,CASSLLPGGAAGELFF
few,TRBV6-1,TRBJ2-6,NA,TGTGCCAGCAGTGAAAAAGTCTTACAGGGTGTCACTGGGGCCAACGTCCTGACTTTC,CASSEKVLQGVTGANVLTF
NA,TRBV4-2,TRBJ1-4,NA,TGTGCCAGCAGCCAAGAGCAGGGCGGGCAGGAAAAACTGTTTTTT,CASSQEQGGQEKLFF
NA,TRBV7-9,TRBJ2-7,TRBD1,TGTGCCAGCAGCCTCCGGGACAGGGGAGGCTTCGACGAGCAGTACTTC,CASSLRDRGGFDEQYF
NA,TRBV5-4,TRBJ1-1,TRBD1,TGTGCCAGCAGCCCGGGACAGGGGCTGAACACTGAAGCTTTCTTT,CASSPGQGLNTEAFF